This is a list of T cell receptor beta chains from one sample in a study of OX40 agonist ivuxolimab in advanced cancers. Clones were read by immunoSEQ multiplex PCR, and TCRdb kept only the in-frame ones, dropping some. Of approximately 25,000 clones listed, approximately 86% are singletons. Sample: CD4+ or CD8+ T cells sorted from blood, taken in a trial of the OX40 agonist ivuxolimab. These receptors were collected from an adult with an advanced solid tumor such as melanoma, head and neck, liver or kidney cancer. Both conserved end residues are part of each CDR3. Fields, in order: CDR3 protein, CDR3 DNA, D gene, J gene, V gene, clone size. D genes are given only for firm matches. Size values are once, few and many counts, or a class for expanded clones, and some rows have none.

CASSLSMNTEAFF | TGTGCCAGCAGCTTGAGTATGAACACTGAAGCTTTCTTT | . | TRBJ1-1 | TRBV7-9 | once
CAISELSTDTQYF | TGTGCCATCAGTGAGCTTTCCACAGATACGCAGTATTTT | . | TRBJ2-3 | TRBV10-3 | .
CASWGARAITEAFF | TGTGCCAGCTGGGGGGCCAGGGCTATAACTGAAGCTTTCTTT | . | TRBJ1-1 | TRBV28 | .
CASSEGNTQYF | TGCGCCAGCAGTGAAGGGAATACGCAGTATTTT | . | TRBJ2-3 | TRBV10-2 | .
CASSLWGLGQPQHF | TGTGCCAGCAGCTTATGGGGACTGGGACAGCCCCAGCATTTT | . | TRBJ1-5 | TRBV5-5 | .
CASSYSDRVYNSPLHF | TGTGCCAGCAGTTACTCGGACAGGGTCTATAATTCACCCCTCCACTTT | TRBD1 | TRBJ1-6 | TRBV6-5 | once
CATSRTDPYGAKETQYF | TGTGCCACCAGCAGAACTGACCCTTATGGGGCCAAAGAGACCCAGTACTTC | . | TRBJ2-5 | TRBV15 | .
CASSLLPEETQYF | TGCGCCAGCAGCTTGCTACCTGAGGAGACCCAGTACTTC | . | TRBJ2-5 | TRBV5-1 | .
CASSPRTSGTTDTQYF | TGTGCCAGCAGCCCCCGGACTAGCGGGACAACAGATACGCAGTATTTT | TRBD2 | TRBJ2-3 | TRBV16 | .
CASSQNPGPQPYEQYF | TGTGCCAGCAGCCAAAACCCGGGACCTCAGCCATACGAGCAGTACTTC | . | TRBJ2-7 | TRBV14 | medium-sized
CASSTTPRSYNEQFF | TGTGCCAGCAGTACGACTCCACGCTCCTACAATGAGCAGTTCTTC | . | TRBJ2-1 | TRBV6-4 | .
CASSSGSVSEQYF | TGCGCCAGCAGCTCGGGATCTGTAAGCGAGCAGTACTTC | . | TRBJ2-7 | TRBV5-1 | .
CASSSRTWTVKGYGYTF | TGTGCCAGCAGTTCACGGACCTGGACAGTCAAGGGCTATGGCTACACCTTC | . | TRBJ1-2 | TRBV28 | .
CAWSVTNQPQHF | TGTGCCTGGAGTGTTACCAATCAGCCCCAGCATTTT | . | TRBJ1-5 | TRBV30 | few
CASSPNGIGGRQPQHF | TGCGCCAGCAGCCCTAATGGAATAGGGGGCCGGCAGCCCCAGCATTTT | TRBD1 | TRBJ1-5 | TRBV4-1 | .
CASSLYCGTLTDTQYF | TGTGCCAGCAGCTTATACTGCGGGACCCTCACAGATACGCAGTATTTT | . | TRBJ2-3 | TRBV11-3 | few
CASSTSGSYEQYF | . | . | TRBJ2-7 | TRBV10-2 | .
CASSVSGQGRNEQYF | TGTGCCAGCAGCGTTTCCGGACAGGGCCGGAACGAGCAGTACTTC | TRBD1 | TRBJ2-7 | TRBV9 | .
CASSDGGDYNEQFF | TGTGCCAGCAGTGACGGGGGGGATTACAATGAGCAGTTCTTC | TRBD2 | TRBJ2-1 | TRBV6-1 | .
CSVRDGDYEQYF | TGCAGCGTCAGGGATGGGGACTACGAGCAGTACTTC | . | TRBJ2-7 | TRBV29-1 | once
CASSQSHGGVDPHEQFF | TGTGCCAGCAGCCAGTCGCACGGGGGTGTTGACCCCCATGAGCAGTTCTTC | . | TRBJ2-1 | TRBV7-3 | .